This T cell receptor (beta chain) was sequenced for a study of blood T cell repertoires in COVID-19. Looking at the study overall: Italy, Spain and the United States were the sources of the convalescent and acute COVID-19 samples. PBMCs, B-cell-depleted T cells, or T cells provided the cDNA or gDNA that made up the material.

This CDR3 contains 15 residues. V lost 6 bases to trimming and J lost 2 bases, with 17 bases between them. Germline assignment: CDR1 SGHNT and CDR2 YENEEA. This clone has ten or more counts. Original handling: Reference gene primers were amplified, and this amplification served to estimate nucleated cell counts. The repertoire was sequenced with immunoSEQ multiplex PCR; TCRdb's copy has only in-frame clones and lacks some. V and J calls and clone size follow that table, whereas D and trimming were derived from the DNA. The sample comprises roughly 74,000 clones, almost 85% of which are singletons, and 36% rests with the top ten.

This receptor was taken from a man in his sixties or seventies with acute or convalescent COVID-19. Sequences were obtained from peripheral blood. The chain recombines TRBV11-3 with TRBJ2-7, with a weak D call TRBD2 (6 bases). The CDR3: CASSAGGDYPYEQYF. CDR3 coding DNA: TGTGCCAGCAGTGCAGGAGGGGATTACCCCTACGAGCAGTACTTC. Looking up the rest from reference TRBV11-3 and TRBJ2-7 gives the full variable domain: EAGVVQSPRYKIIEKKQPVAFWCNPISGHNTLYWYLQNLGQGPELLIRYENEEAVDDSQLPKDRFSAERLKGVDSTLKIQPAELGDSAVYLCASSAGGDYPYEQYFGPGTRLTVT.